Each of the 10 T cell receptor beta chains below was sequenced from the same sample in a study of T cell responses to AZD1222 COVID-19 vaccine. Some clones are missing from TCRdb's copy, which holds only in-frame ones; the method was immunoSEQ multiplex PCR. The table shows 130,000 or so clones, with 93% occurring only once. The sample consisted of peripheral blood, taken on day 0 of AZD1222 vaccination. These receptors originate from an adult in good health.

The chain uses TRBV3-1 (or the pseudogene TRBV3-2) and TRBJ1-1; TRBD1 might be the D (5 bases). Germline V CDR1 and CDR2: LGHDT, YNNKEL (reference sequence). The CDR3 is 14 amino acids. Trimming pared 4 bases from V and 2 bases from J, leaving 11 bases between. In DNA, the CDR3 is TGTGCCAGCAGCCTTTCGGGGGTTAACACTGAAGCTTTCTTT. This gives the protein CASSLSGVNTEAFF.

V and J are TRBV6-5 and TRBJ1-1, with D maybe TRBD1 (5 bases). The CDR3 runs to 15 residues. The ends were cut back, 8 bases at V and 1 base at J, with 17 bases in the middle. The germline gives CDR1 MNHEY, CDR2 SVGAGI. Here the CDR3 reads CASRGRGRGNTEAFF. The CDR3 nucleotides read TGTGCCAGCCGGGGGAGGGGACGAGGGAACACTGAAGCTTTCTTT.

The V call is TRBV5-8, the J call TRBJ2-4; D is undetermined. Trimming took off 4 bases at V and 4 bases at J, with 9 bases between the two ends. The CDR3 loop spans 13 amino acids. Germline V gives CDR1 SGHTS, CDR2 YDEGEE. Here the CDR3 reads CASSPDVKNIQYF. CDR3 DNA sequence: TGTGCCAGCAGCCCGGACGTAAAAAACATTCAGTACTTC. Full variable domain (outside the CDR3, taken from reference TRBV5-8 and TRBJ2-4): EAGVTQSPTHLIKTRGQQATLRCSPISGHTSVYWYQQALGLGLQFLLWYDEGEERNRGNFPPRFSGRQFPNYSSELNVNALELEDSALYLCASSPDVKNIQYFGAGTRLSVL.

This chain uses TRBV25-1 with TRBJ2-1; a weak D match, TRBD1 (6 bases). CDR3 size: 15 residues. Trimming took off 6 bases at V and 0 bases at J, with 12 bases between the two ends. The germline gives CDR1 MGHDK, CDR2 SYGVNS. The CDR3 sequence is CASRGAGDSYNEQFF. The CDR3 coding sequence is TGTGCCAGCAGGGGGGCAGGGGACTCCTACAATGAGCAGTTCTTC.

J is TRBJ2-7 and V is TRBV4-1, with 8 nucleotides matching TRBD1. J lost 0 bases, V lost 4 bases, and 11 bases had no gene match. Germline V gene data show CDR1 as MGHRA and CDR2 as YSYEKL. CDR3 length: 17 amino acids. CDR3 nucleotide sequence: TGCGCCAGCAGCCCCCATCCTGGACAGGGCGCCTCCTACGAGCAGTACTTC. It specifies CASSPHPGQGASYEQYF.

The chain has TRBV11-2 and TRBJ2-5; the D is unclear. The length of the CDR3 is 14 residues. V dropped 3 bases and J dropped 5 bases, with 13 bases sitting between them. Germline values: CDR1 SGHAT, CDR2 FQNNGV. CDR3 in DNA: TGTGCCAGCAGCTTCGGAAATATCGTCGAGACCCAGTACTTC. Translating it yields CASSFGNIVETQYF. The complete variable domain, with remaining parts taken from reference TRBV11-2 and TRBJ2-5, reads EAGVAQSPRYKIIEKRQSVAFWCNPISGHATLYWYQQILGQGPKLLIQFQNNGVVDDSQLPKDRFSAERLKGVDSTLKIQPAKLEDSAVYLCASSFGNIVETQYFGPGTRLLVL.

The V gene is TRBV19, the J gene TRBJ1-5; 8 bases are shared with TRBD1. Germline lookup yields CDR1 LNHDA and CDR2 SQIVND (reference sequence). The J segment lost 2 bases and the V segment lost 3 bases, leaving 3 bases of the junction unmatched. This CDR3 is built from 15 residues. CDR3 protein: CASSIGQGGNQPQHF. CDR3 nucleotide sequence: TGTGCCAGTAGTATTGGACAGGGAGGCAATCAGCCCCAGCATTTT.

This clone was recorded only once. The chain recombines TRBV3-1 (or the pseudogene TRBV3-2) with TRBJ2-1; D might be TRBD1 or TRBD2, each matching 5 bases. Trimming removed 4 bases at V and 7 bases at J, with 5 bases between. The CDR3 consists of 11 residues. Germline CDR1 reads LGHDT; CDR2 reads YNNKEL (reference sequence). CDR3 DNA: TGTGCCAGCAGCCGGGGGAATGAGCAGTTCTTC. It is translated as CASSRGNEQFF.

This rearrangement joins TRBV7-9 to TRBJ1-2; 7 bases fit TRBD1. Germline V gives CDR1 SEHNR, CDR2 FQNEAQ (reference sequence). The CDR3 contains 14 residues. With V trimmed by 5 bases and J by 3 bases, 6 bases remained unmatched. CDR3 sequence: CASSIGQADYGYTF. The CDR3 DNA reads TGTGCCAGCAGCATTGGACAGGCGGACTATGGCTACACCTTC.

The chain is built from TRBV27 and TRBJ1-4; no clear D gene. V lost 0 bases, J lost 8 bases, and 7 bases lay in between. CDR1 MNHEY and CDR2 SMNVEV come from the germline V gene (reference sequence). This CDR3 contains 13 residues. The CDR3 nucleotides read TGTGCCAGCAGTTTATCTTGGGCAGAAAAACTGTTTTTT. As protein: CASSLSWAEKLFF. The whole variable domain, remainder taken from reference TRBV27 and TRBJ1-4, is EAQVTQNPRYLITVTGKKLTVTCSQNMNHEYMSWYRQDPGLGLRQIYYSMNVEVTDKGDVPEGYKVSRKEKRNFPLILESPSPNQTSLYFCASSLSWAEKLFFGSGTQLSVL.